The rows below give T cell receptor beta chains drawn from one sample of a study. TCRdb called the RT-PCR reads again in MiXCR, with one record for every CDR3 protein. Of more than 550,000 distinct CDR3 sequences in the sample, 13% to 15% were seen once. Sequencing used memory CD4+ T cells from blood. The origin of the receptors is a female donor in good health, serving as a healthy control. The CDR3 runs from the conserved cysteine through the conserved F or W. D genes are given only for firm matches. Part of the rows lack a size; the others show once, few, many or a class for expanded clones.

len: 15
abundance: .
j_gene: TRBJ1-5
d_gene: .
v_gene: TRBV15
CDR3nt: TGTGCCACCAGCTCCCGGGACAAGGGAAATCAGCCCCAGCATTTT
CDR3aa: CATSSRDKGNQPQHF

len: 12
abundance: many
j_gene: TRBJ1-1
d_gene: .
v_gene: TRBV12-3/TRBV12-4
CDR3nt: TGTGCCAGCAGCACTAGACCGAAGGCAGCTTTCTTT
CDR3aa: CASSTRPKAAFF

len: 14
abundance: few
j_gene: TRBJ1-3
d_gene: .
v_gene: TRBV10-3
CDR3nt: TGTGCCATCAGTGCGGCGACCTCTGGAAACACCATATATTTT
CDR3aa: CAISAATSGNTIYF

len: 16
abundance: few
j_gene: TRBJ2-1
d_gene: TRBD1
v_gene: TRBV20-1
CDR3nt: TGCAGTGCTCTAACCGGGACAGGGGGTTCGTACAATGAGCAGTTCTTC
CDR3aa: CSALTGTGGSYNEQFF

len: 13
abundance: few
j_gene: TRBJ2-5
d_gene: .
v_gene: TRBV7-2
CDR3nt: TGTGCCAGCAGCCCAGTAACGAGCGGGACCCAGTACTTC
CDR3aa: CASSPVTSGTQYF

len: 14
abundance: .
j_gene: TRBJ2-1
d_gene: .
v_gene: TRBV5-4
CDR3nt: TGTGCCAGCAGCCAGGAGGTAGCCCTAGGTGAGCAGTTCTTC
CDR3aa: CASSQEVALGEQFF

len: 13
abundance: many
j_gene: TRBJ1-1
d_gene: TRBD1
v_gene: TRBV10-3
CDR3nt: TGTGCCATCAGACAGGGGGCTAACACTGAAGCTTTCTTT
CDR3aa: CAIRQGANTEAFF

len: 15
abundance: many
j_gene: TRBJ2-3
d_gene: TRBD1
v_gene: TRBV7-9
CDR3nt: TGTGCCAGCAGCCCAGGGGGAAGCAGCACAGATACGCAGTATTTT
CDR3aa: CASSPGGSSTDTQYF

len: 13
abundance: many
j_gene: TRBJ1-1
d_gene: .
v_gene: TRBV20-1
CDR3nt: TGCAGTGCTAGCAAATATATGAACACTGAAGCTTTCTTT
CDR3aa: CSASKYMNTEAFF

len: 14
abundance: many
j_gene: TRBJ1-2
d_gene: TRBD1
v_gene: TRBV7-2
CDR3nt: TGTGCCAGCAGCTCCACAGGGGGCAGCTATGGCTACACCTTC
CDR3aa: CASSSTGGSYGYTF

len: 14
abundance: few
j_gene: TRBJ1-2
d_gene: .
v_gene: TRBV20-1
CDR3nt: TGCAGTGCTATCGCCTCGGCGATAAACTATGGCTACACCTTC
CDR3aa: CSAIASAINYGYTF

len: 18
abundance: .
j_gene: TRBJ2-6
d_gene: .
v_gene: TRBV5-6
CDR3nt: TGTGCCAGCAGCTCCCCCTCGTCGTGGCAGTCTGGGGCCAACGTCCTGACTTTC
CDR3aa: CASSSPSSWQSGANVLTF

len: 15
abundance: few
j_gene: TRBJ2-1
d_gene: TRBD2
v_gene: TRBV20-1
CDR3nt: TGCAGTGCTGGAGGGGGACTAGGCATCGGCAATGAGCAGTTCTTC
CDR3aa: CSAGGGLGIGNEQFF

len: 13
abundance: many
j_gene: TRBJ2-3
d_gene: TRBD2
v_gene: TRBV12-3/TRBV12-4
CDR3nt: TGTGCCAGCAGCGAAGGACTAGCGGTTACGCAGTATTTT
CDR3aa: CASSEGLAVTQYF

len: 14
abundance: .
j_gene: TRBJ2-1
d_gene: .
v_gene: TRBV10-3
CDR3nt: TGTTCCATCAGTTACGGGAGCTCCTACAATGAGCAGTTCTTC
CDR3aa: CSISYGSSYNEQFF

len: 16
abundance: .
j_gene: TRBJ2-7
d_gene: .
v_gene: TRBV28
CDR3nt: TGTGCCAGCAGTTTCTACCTTCGGGGGAAAGGGTACGAGCAGTACTTC
CDR3aa: CASSFYLRGKGYEQYF

len: 13
abundance: many
j_gene: TRBJ2-5
d_gene: .
v_gene: TRBV5-1
CDR3nt: TGCGCCAGCAGCTTGGACGCGGAGGAGACCCAGTACTTC
CDR3aa: CASSLDAEETQYF